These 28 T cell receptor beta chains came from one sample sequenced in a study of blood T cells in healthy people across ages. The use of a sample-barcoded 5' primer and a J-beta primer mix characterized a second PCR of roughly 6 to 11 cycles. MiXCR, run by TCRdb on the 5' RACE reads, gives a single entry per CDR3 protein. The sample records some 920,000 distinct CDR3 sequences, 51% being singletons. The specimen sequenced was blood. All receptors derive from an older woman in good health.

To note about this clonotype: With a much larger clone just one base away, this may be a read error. Here the CDR3 reads CVSSPFLAGGDTQYF. CDR3 nucleotides: TGTGTCAGCAGTCCCTTTCTAGCGGGAGGGGATACGCAGTATTTT. The chain has TRBV6-5 and TRBJ2-3, with 12 nucleotides matching TRBD2. The CDR3 has 15 residues. Germline lookup yields CDR1 MNHEY and CDR2 SVGAGI.

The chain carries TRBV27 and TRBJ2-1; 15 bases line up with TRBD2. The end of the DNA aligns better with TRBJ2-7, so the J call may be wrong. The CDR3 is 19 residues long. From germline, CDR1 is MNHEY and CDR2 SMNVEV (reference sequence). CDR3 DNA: TGTGCCAGCAGTTTACAGCCCTTGGGACTAGCGGGAGGTTGGGGCGAGCAGTACTTC. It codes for CASSLQPLGLAGGWGEQYF.

Here the CDR3 DNA reads TGTGCCAGCAGCACCCGACAGGGGGCCAACAATGAGCAGTTCTTC. It yields the protein CASSTRQGANNEQFF. J is TRBJ2-1 and V is TRBV11-1; 10 nucleotides agree with TRBD1. The junction had 6 bases not matched to a gene; V was cut back by 5 bases and J by 5 bases. The CDR3 has 15 amino acids. Germline CDR1 reads SGHAT; CDR2 reads FQDESV (reference sequence).

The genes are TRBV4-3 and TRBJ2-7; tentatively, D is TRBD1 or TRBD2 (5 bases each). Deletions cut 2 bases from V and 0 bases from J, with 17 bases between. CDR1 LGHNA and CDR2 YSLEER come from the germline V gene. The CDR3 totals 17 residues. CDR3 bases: TGCGCCAGCAGCCAAACCGTGGGACCAGTAGGCTCCTACGAGCAGTACTTC. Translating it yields CASSQTVGPVGSYEQYF.

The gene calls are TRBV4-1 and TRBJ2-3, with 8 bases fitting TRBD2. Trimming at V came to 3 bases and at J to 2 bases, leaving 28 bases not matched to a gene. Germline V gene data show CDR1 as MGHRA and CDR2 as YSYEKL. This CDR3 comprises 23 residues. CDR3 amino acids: CASSQQAAAGRDLAGHPTDTQYF. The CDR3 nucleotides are TGCGCCAGCAGCCAGCAGGCCGCGGCCGGCAGAGATCTAGCGGGCCACCCCACAGATACGCAGTATTTT.

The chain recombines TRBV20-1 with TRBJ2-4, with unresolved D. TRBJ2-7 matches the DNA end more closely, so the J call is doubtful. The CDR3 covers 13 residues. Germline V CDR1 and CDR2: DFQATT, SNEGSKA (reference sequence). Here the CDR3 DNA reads TGCAGTGCTGGCGGTTGGTCAGTTAACGAGCAGTACTTC. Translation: CSAGGWSVNEQYF.

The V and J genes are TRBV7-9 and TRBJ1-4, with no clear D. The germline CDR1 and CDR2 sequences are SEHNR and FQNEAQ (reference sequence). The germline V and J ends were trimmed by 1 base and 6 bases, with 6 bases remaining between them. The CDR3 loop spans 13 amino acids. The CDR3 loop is CASSLGLDEKLFF. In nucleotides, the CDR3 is TGTGCCAGCAGCTTAGGGCTAGATGAAAAACTGTTTTTT.

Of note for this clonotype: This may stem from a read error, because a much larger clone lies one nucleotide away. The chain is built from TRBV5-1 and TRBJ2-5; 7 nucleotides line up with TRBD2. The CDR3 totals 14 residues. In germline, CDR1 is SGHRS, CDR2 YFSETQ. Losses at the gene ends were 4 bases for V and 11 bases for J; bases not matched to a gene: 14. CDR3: CASSITSAGNEQYF. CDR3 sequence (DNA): TGCGCCAGCAGCATCACTAGCGCGGGGAATGAGCAGTACTTC.

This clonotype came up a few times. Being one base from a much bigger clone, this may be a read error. Here the CDR3 reads CASSWIAGVGNNEQYF. Written as DNA, the CDR3 is TGCGCCAGCAGCTGGATAGCGGGAGTAGGGAACAATGAGCAGTACTTC. This chain uses TRBV5-1 with TRBJ2-7; TRBD2 matches at 9 bases. J gave up 7 bases and V 3 bases, and 14 bases lay outside the gene matches. The CDR3 has 16 amino acids. From germline, CDR1 is SGHRS and CDR2 YFSETQ. Full variable domain (missing parts from reference TRBV5-1 and TRBJ2-7): KAGVTQTPRYLIKTRGQQVTLSCSPISGHRSVSWYQQTPGQGLQFLFEYFSETQRNKGNFPGRFSGRQFSNSRSEMNVSTLELGDSALYLCASSWIAGVGNNEQYFGPGTRLTVT.

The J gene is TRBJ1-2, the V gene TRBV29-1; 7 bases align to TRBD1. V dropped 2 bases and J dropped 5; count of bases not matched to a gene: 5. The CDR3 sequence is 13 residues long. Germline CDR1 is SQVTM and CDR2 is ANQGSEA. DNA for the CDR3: TGCAGCGTTGAAAACCGGGACAGTTATGGCTACACCTTC. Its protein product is CSVENRDSYGYTF.

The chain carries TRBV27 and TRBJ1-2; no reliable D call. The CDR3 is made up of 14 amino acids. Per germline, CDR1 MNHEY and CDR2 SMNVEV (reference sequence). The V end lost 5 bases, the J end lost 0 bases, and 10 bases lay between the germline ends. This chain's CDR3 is CASSASGANYGYTF. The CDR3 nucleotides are TGTGCCAGCAGTGCCTCCGGGGCTAACTATGGCTACACCTTC.

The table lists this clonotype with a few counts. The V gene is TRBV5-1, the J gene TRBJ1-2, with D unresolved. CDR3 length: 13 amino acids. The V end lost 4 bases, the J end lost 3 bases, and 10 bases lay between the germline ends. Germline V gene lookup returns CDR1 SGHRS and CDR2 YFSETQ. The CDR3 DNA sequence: TGCGCCAGCAGCCCTCTGGACGACTATGGCTACACCTTC. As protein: CASSPLDDYGYTF.

In nucleotides, the CDR3 is TGCGCCAGCAGCCAAGTTCAGGGGGGGAACACTGAAGCTTTCTTT. It codes for CASSQVQGGNTEAFF. The chain couples TRBV4-1 to TRBJ1-1, with 7 bases identical to TRBD1. J lost 1 base, V lost 1 base, and 3 bases had no gene match. The germline V gene encodes CDR1 MGHRA and CDR2 YSYEKL. The CDR3 runs 15 residues.

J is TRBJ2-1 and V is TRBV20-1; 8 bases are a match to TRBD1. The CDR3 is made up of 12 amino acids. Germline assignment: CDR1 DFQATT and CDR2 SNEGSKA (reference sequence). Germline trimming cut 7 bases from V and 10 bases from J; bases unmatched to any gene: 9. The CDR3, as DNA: TGCAGTGTAAGGACAGGGTCCTACGAGCAGTTCTTC. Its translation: CSVRTGSYEQFF.

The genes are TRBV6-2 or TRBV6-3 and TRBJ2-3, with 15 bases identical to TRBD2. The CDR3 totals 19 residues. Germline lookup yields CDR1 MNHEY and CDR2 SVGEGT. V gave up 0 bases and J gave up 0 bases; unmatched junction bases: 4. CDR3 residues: CASSYSGLAGGYSTDTQYF. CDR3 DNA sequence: TGTGCCAGCAGTTACTCGGGACTAGCGGGAGGTTACAGCACAGATACGCAGTATTTT.

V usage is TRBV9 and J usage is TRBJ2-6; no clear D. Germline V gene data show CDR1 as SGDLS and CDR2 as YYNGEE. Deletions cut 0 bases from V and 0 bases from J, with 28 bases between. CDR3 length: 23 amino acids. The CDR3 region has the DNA TGTGCCAGCAGCGTAGAACCCCCTCCAGCCGGATCTCTAAGTTTCTCTGGGGCCAACGTCCTGACTTTC. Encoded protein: CASSVEPPPAGSLSFSGANVLTF.

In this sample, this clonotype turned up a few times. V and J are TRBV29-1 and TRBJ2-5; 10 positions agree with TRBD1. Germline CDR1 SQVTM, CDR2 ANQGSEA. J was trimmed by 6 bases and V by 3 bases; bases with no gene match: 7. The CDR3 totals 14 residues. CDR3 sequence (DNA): TGCAGCGTTGAGCCGGGACAGGGGCGTCAGACCCAGTACTTC. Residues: CSVEPGQGRQTQYF.

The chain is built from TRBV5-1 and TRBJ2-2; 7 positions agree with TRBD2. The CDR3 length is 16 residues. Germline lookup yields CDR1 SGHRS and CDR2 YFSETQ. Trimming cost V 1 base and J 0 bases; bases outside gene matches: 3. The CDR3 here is CASSLMLAANTGELFF. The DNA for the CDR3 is TGCGCCAGCAGCTTGATGCTAGCGGCGAACACCGGGGAGCTGTTTTTT.

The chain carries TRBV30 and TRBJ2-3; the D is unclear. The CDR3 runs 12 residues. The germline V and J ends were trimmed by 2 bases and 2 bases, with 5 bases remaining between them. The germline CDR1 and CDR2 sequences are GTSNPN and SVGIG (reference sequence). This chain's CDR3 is CAWSPFTDTQYF. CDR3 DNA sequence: TGTGCCTGGAGTCCTTTCACAGATACGCAGTATTTT.

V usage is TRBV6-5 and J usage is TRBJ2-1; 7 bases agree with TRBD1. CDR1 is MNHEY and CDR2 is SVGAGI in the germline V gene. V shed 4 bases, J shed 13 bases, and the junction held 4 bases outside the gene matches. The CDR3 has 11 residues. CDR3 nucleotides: TGTGCCAGCAGTTTAGGGACAGCTCAGTTCTTC. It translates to CASSLGTAQFF.

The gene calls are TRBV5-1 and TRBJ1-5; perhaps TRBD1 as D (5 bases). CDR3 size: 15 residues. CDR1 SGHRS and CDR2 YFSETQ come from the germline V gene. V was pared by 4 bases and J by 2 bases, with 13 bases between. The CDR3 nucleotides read TGCGCCAGCAGCCCGGGGGACTTGGGCAATCAGCCCCAGCATTTT. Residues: CASSPGDLGNQPQHF.

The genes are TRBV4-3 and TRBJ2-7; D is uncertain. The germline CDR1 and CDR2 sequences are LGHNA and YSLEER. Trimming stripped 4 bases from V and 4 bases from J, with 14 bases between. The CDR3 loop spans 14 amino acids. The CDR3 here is CASSRETNFYEQYF. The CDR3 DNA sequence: TGCGCCAGCAGCCGAGAGACCAACTTTTACGAGCAGTACTTC.

The CDR3 DNA follows: TGTGCCAGCAGCTTAGTTACGAGCGGGAATGGGGAGCAGTACTTC. Its protein product is CASSLVTSGNGEQYF. This rearrangement joins TRBV7-2 to TRBJ2-4; 7 positions match TRBD2. The CDR3 has 15 residues. The V segment lost 1 base and the J segment 13 bases; nucleotides outside the gene matches: 13. Germline CDR1 is SGHTA and CDR2 is FQGNSA.

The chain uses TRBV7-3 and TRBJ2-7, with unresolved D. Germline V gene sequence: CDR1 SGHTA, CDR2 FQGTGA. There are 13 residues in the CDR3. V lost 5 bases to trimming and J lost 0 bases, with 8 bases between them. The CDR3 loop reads CASSAADSYEQYF. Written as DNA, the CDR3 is TGTGCCAGCAGCGCGGCTGACTCCTACGAGCAGTACTTC.

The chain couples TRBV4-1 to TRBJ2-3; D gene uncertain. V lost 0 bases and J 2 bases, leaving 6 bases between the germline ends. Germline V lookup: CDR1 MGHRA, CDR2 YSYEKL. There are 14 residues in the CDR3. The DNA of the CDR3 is TGCGCCAGCAGCCAAGAACTCAACACAGATACGCAGTATTTT. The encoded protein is CASSQELNTDTQYF.

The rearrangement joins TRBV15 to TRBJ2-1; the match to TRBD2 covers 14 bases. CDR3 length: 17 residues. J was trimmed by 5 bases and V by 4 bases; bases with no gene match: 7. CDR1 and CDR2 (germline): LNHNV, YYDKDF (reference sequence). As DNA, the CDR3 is TGTGCCACCAGCAAACCCTTGGGACTAGCGGGAGACAATGAGCAGTTCTTC. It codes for CATSKPLGLAGDNEQFF.

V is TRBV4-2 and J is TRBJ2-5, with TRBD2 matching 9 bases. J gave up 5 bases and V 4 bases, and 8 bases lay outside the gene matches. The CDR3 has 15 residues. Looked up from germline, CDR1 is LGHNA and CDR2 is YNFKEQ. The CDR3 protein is CASSLLAGDGETQYF. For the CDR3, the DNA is TGTGCCAGCAGCCTTTTAGCGGGAGATGGGGAGACCCAGTACTTC.

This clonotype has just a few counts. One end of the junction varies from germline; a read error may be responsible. As DNA, the CDR3 is TGTGCCAGCAGCTACTCCGTAAGACTAGCGGCTAGCACAGGTACGCAGTATTTT. Protein sequence: CASSYSVRLAASTGTQYF. The chain combines TRBV7-2 with TRBJ2-3; 9 bases align to TRBD2. Germline loops: CDR1 SGHTA, CDR2 FQGNSA. This CDR3 has 18 residues.